Listed here are 7 T cell receptor beta chains from one sample, sequenced in a study of cytomegalovirus exposure and HLA in healthy donors. Primers included in the PCR were 60 Vbeta and 13 Jbeta primers. TCRdb's table, derived via immunoSEQ multiplex PCR, lists solely in-frame clones and lacks some. The sample holds over 150,000 clones, roughly 70% seen once. Source material: PBMCs. The receptors shown here come from a woman in her 30s in good health and CMV-seronegative.

The chain combines TRBV28 with TRBJ2-7; 7 bases are shared with TRBD2. Germline CDR1 is MDHEN and CDR2 is SYDVKM. CDR3 size: 14 residues. With 3 bases clipped from V and 1 base from J, the junction kept 3 bases outside the gene matches. The CDR3 sequence is CASSFLAASYEQYF. CDR3 coding DNA: TGTGCCAGCAGTTTTCTAGCGGCATCCTACGAGCAGTACTTC.

The chain is built from TRBV4-2 and TRBJ2-7; 7 bases align to TRBD2. V trimming: 0 bases; J trimming: 3 bases; junction bases outside the gene matches: 5. Per germline, CDR1 LGHNA and CDR2 YNFKEQ. CDR3 size: 15 residues. The CDR3 is CASSQEASGLYEQYF. In DNA, the CDR3 is TGTGCCAGCAGCCAAGAGGCTAGCGGACTCTACGAGCAGTACTTC.

The chain is built from TRBV28 and TRBJ2-1; TRBD2 matches at 10 bases. After removal of 4 bases from V and 0 bases from J, the junction contained 3 bases not matched to a gene. This CDR3 is 16 amino acids long. Germline CDR1 MDHEN, CDR2 SYDVKM. This chain's CDR3 is CASSYASGGSYNEQFF. The CDR3 DNA sequence: TGTGCCAGCAGTTATGCTAGCGGGGGCTCCTACAATGAGCAGTTCTTC. The variable domain in full, with the rest retrieved from reference TRBV28 and TRBJ2-1, is DVKVTQSSRYLVKRTGEKVFLECVQDMDHENMFWYRQDPGLGLRLIYFSYDVKMKEKGDIPEGYSVSREKKERFSLILESASTNQTSMYLCASSYASGGSYNEQFFGPGTRLTVL.

Note on this clone: Mismatch with germline at one junction end may stem from a read error. J is TRBJ1-3 and V is TRBV5-1, with D unclear. CDR3 length equals 15 residues. Germline V lookup: CDR1 SGHRS, CDR2 YFSETQ. The CDR3 here is CASKLGSGDGYTIYF. DNA for the CDR3: TGCGCCAGCAAACTTGGGAGCGGAGATGGATACACCATATATTTT.

The CDR3 DNA follows: TGTGCCAGCAGCGGCGGGAGCTCCTACGAGCAGTACTTC. This codes for CASSGGSSYEQYF. V and J are TRBV4-2 and TRBJ2-7; TRBD2 matches 7 bases. Germline V gene sequence: CDR1 LGHNA, CDR2 YNFKEQ. The CDR3 totals 13 residues. The V and J ends lost 5 bases and 0 bases, in that order; junction bases with no gene match: 1.

The V call is TRBV27, the J call TRBJ2-5, with TRBD2 identical over 7 bases. The CDR3 spans 13 residues. From germline, CDR1 is MNHEY and CDR2 SMNVEV (reference sequence). The junction had 3 bases not matched to a gene; V was cut back by 4 bases and J by 4 bases. CDR3 nucleotide sequence: TGTGCCAGCAGTTGGAGCGGGGTAGAGACCCAGTACTTC. Translated, it gives CASSWSGVETQYF.

This clone was detected a few times. This chain uses TRBV7-2 with TRBJ2-7; D is perhaps TRBD1 (6 bases). Trimming removed 4 bases at V and 0 bases at J, with 10 bases between. CDR1 is SGHTA and CDR2 is FQGNSA in the germline V gene. The CDR3 has 14 residues. In DNA, the CDR3 is TGTGCCAGCAGCTCGCAGGGGTACTCCTACGAGCAGTACTTC. It translates to CASSSQGYSYEQYF.